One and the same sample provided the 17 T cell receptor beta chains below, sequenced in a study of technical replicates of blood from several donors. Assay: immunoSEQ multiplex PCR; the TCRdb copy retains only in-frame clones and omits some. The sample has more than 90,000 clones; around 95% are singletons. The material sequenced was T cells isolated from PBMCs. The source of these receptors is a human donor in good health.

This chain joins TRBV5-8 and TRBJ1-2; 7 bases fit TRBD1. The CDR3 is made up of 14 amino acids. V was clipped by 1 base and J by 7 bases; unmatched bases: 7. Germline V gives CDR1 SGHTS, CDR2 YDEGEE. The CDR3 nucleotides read TGTGCCAGCAGCTTGAAACAGGGGAATGGTGGCTACACCTTC. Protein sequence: CASSLKQGNGGYTF.

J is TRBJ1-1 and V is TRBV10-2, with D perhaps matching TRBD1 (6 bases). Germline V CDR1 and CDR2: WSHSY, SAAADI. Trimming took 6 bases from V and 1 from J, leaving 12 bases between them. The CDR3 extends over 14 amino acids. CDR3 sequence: CASSLGHQNTEAFF. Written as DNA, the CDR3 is TGCGCCAGCAGCTTGGGACATCAGAACACTGAAGCTTTCTTT.

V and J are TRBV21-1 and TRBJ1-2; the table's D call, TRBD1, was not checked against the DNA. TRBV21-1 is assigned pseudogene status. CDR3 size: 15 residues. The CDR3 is CASSKDGDREYGYTF. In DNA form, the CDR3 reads TGTGCCAGCAGCAAAGACGGGGACAGGGAATATGGCTACACCTTC.

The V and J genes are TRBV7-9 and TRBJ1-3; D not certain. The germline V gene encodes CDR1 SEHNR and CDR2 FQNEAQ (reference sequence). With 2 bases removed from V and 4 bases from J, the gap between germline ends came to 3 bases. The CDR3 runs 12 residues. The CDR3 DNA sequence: TGTGCCAGCAGCTTACTCGGAAACACCATATATTTT. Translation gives CASSLLGNTIYF.

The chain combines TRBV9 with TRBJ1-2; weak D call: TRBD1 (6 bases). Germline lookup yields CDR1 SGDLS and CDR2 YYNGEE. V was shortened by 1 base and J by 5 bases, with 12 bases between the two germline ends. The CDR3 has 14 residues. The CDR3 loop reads CASSVSGDWYGYTF. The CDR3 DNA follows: TGTGCCAGCAGCGTATCAGGGGATTGGTATGGCTACACCTTC.

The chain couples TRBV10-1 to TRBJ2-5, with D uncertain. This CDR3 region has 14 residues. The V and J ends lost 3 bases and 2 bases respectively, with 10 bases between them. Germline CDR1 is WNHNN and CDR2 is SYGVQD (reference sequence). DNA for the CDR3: TGCGCCAGCAGTGACCCTATGGTACAAGAGACCCAGTACTTC. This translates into CASSDPMVQETQYF.

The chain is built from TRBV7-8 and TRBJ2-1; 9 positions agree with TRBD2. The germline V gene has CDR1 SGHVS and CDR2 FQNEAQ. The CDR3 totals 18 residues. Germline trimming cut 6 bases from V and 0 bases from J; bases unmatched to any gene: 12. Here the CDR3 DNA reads TGTGCCAGCAGGCCGGGACTAGCCGCGGGGAGCTCCTACAATGAGCAGTTCTTC. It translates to CASRPGLAAGSSYNEQFF.

CDR3 in DNA: TGTGCCAGCAGTGAAAACCGGGTCCCCCAAGATACGCAGTATTTT. Amino acids: CASSENRVPQDTQYF. The genes are TRBV25-1 and TRBJ2-3, with D hard to call. This CDR3 has 15 residues. CDR1 and CDR2 from the germline V gene are MGHDK and SYGVNS. The V end was cut by 2 bases, the J end by 5 bases, with 14 bases between. Complete variable domain (other parts from reference TRBV25-1 and TRBJ2-3): EADIYQTPRYLVIGTGKKITLECSQTMGHDKMYWYQQDPGMELHLIHYSYGVNSTEKGDLSSESTVSRIRTEHFPLTLESARPSHTSQYLCASSENRVPQDTQYFGPGTRLTVL.

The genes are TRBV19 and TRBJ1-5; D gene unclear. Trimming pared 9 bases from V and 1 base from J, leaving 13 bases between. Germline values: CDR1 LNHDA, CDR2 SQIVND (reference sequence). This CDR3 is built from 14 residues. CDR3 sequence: CASRNPQSNQPQHF. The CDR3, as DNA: TGTGCCAGCCGCAACCCTCAGAGCAATCAGCCCCAGCATTTT. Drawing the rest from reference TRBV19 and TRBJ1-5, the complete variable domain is DGGITQSPKYLFRKEGQNVTLSCEQNLNHDAMYWYRQDPGQGLRLIYYSQIVNDFQKGDIAEGYSVSREKKESFPLTVTSAQKNPTAFYLCASRNPQSNQPQHFGDGTRLSIL.

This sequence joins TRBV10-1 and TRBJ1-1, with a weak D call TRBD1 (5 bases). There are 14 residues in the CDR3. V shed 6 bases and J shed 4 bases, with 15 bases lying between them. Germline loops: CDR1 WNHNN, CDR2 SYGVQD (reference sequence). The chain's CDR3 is CASRGQGSGTEAFF. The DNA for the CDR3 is TGCGCCAGCAGAGGCCAGGGTTCGGGCACTGAAGCTTTCTTT.

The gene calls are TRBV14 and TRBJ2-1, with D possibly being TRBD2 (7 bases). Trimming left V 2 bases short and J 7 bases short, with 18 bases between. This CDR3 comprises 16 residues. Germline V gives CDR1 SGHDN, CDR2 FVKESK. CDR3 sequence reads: CASSQLDGGLRNEQFF. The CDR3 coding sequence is TGTGCCAGCAGCCAACTTGACGGGGGGCTAAGGAATGAGCAGTTCTTC.

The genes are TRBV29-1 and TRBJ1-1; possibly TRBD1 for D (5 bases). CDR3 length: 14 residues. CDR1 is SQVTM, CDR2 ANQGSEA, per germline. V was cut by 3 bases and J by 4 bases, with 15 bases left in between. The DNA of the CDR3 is TGCAGCGTTGAGAGAGATCGACAGACCACTGAAGCTTTCTTT. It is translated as CSVERDRQTTEAFF.

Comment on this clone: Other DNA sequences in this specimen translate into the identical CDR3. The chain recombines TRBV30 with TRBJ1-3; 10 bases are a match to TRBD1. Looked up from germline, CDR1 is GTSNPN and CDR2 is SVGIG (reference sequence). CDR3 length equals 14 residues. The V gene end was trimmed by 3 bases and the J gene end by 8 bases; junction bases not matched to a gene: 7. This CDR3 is CAWRRDRGVDTIYF. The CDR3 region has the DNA TGTGCCTGGAGACGGGACAGGGGTGTAGACACCATATATTTT.

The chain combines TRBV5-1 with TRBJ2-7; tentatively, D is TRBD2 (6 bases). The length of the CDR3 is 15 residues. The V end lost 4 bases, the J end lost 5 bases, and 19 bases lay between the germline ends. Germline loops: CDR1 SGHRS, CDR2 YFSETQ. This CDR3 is CASSVNVQGGNEQYF. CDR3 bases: TGCGCCAGCAGCGTCAACGTCCAGGGAGGTAACGAGCAGTACTTC.

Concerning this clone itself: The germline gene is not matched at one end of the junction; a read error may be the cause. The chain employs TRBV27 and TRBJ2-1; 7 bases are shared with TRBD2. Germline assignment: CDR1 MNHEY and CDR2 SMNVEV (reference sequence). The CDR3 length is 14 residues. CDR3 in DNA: TGTGCCAGCAGCTCACGCGATAAGAGGGACTACCAAGTCTTC. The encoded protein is CASSSRDKRDYQVF.

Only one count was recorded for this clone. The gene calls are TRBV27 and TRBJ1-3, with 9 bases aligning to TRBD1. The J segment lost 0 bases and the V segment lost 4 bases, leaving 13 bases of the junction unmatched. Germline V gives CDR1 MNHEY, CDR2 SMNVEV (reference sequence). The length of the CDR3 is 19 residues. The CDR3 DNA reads TGTGCCAGCAGTTCCCCCCGGGACAGGGCTCACCTCTCTGGAAACACCATATATTTT. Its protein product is CASSSPRDRAHLSGNTIYF.

This CDR3 reads CATVRDSSTDTQYF. The CDR3 DNA sequence: TGTGCCACCGTAAGGGACAGCAGCACAGATACGCAGTATTTT. This chain links TRBV28 with TRBJ2-3, with TRBD1 identical over 7 bases. The ends lost 10 bases at V and 0 bases at J; junction bases unmatched: 7. Germline lookup yields CDR1 MDHEN and CDR2 SYDVKM. CDR3 size: 14 residues.